This T cell receptor (beta chain) was sequenced for a study of blood T cell repertoires in COVID-19. As for the study in general: PBMCs, B-cell-depleted T cells, or T cells were the source of the cDNA or gDNA that made up the material.

Authors' processing steps: Reference gene primers were amplified, and this amplification served to estimate nucleated cell counts. Only in-frame clones appear in the TCRdb table, and some are missing; sequencing was by immunoSEQ multiplex PCR. D and trimming were read from the DNA, whereas the V and J calls and clone size are those reported in that table. The sample has about 80,000 clones; roughly 89% are singletons. This CDR3 spans 14 amino acids. V gave up 3 bases and J gave up 3 bases, with 9 bases separating them. CDR1 is SGHTA, CDR2 FQGNSA, per germline. The rearrangement joins TRBV7-2 to TRBJ2-1; the D gene is possibly TRBD2 (6 bases). The TCR comes from a woman aged 80 or over with active or convalescent COVID-19. The sample comprised peripheral blood. CDR3 in DNA: TGTGCCAGCAGCTTGGGACTGGACTACAATGAGCAGTTCTTC. Translated, it gives CASSLGLDYNEQFF.